The entry that follows covers one TCR beta chain sequence. The target antigen is unknown. The record originates from a study of radiotherapy plus CTLA-4 blockade in lung cancer. The CDR3 sequence is 13 residues long. The germline CDR1 and CDR2 sequences are SGHKS and YYEKEE (reference sequence). The V and J ends lost 5 bases and 9 bases respectively, with 17 bases between them. Study-level points and caveats: In blood, early T cell clone dynamics reportedly predicted response best, together with interferon-beta.

Assay: immunoSEQ multiplex PCR; the TCRdb copy retains only in-frame clones and omits some. The data hold about 32,000 clones, with 81% observed a single time. The V call is TRBV5-5, the J call TRBJ2-5, with D maybe TRBD1 (5 bases). The receptor was isolated from a human donor with non-small cell lung cancer that progressed on radiotherapy plus ipilimumab. The sample here was peripheral blood, taken from a patient treated with radiotherapy plus ipilimumab. The CDR3 region has the DNA TGTGCCAGCAGTCTGACAGATCTGGGGCCCCAGTACTTC. This gives the protein CASSLTDLGPQYF. Full variable domain (missing parts from reference TRBV5-5 and TRBJ2-5): DAGVTQSPTHLIKTRGQQVTLRCSPISGHKSVSWYQQVLGQGPQFIFQYYEKEERGRGNFPDRFSARQFPNYSSELNVNALLLGDSALYLCASSLTDLGPQYFGPGTRLLVL.